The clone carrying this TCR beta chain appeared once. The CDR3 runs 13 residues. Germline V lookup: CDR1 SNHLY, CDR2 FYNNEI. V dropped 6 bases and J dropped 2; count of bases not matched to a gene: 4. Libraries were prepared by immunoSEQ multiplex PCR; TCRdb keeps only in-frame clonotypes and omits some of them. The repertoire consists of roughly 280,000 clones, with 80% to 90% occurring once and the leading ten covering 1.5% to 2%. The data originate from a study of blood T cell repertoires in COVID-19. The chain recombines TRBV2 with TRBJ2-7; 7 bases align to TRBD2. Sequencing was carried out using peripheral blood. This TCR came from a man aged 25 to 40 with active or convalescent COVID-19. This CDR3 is CASSPGTTYEQYF. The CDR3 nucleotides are TGTGCCAGCAGCCCCGGGACTACCTACGAGCAGTACTTC.